Presented here are 30 T cell receptor beta chains from one specimen sequenced in a study of TIL therapy for anti-PD-1-resistant metastatic lung cancer. As for time point: pre-treatment sample, taken before nivolumab and TIL therapy. The immunoSEQ assay was v3. Repertoires were generated with immunoSEQ multiplex PCR, while TCRdb's copy carries only in-frame clones and drops some. Of roughly 15,000 clones detected, roughly 82% appear once; the ten largest clones hold approximately 0.85%. The input for sequencing was blood, taken at baseline. Every receptor here comes from a person aged 25-85 years with non-small cell lung cancer.

This clone was found once. The chain combines TRBV28 with TRBJ2-3; D unresolved. This CDR3 has 15 amino acids. Germline values: CDR1 MDHEN, CDR2 SYDVKM. V gave up 2 bases and J gave up 4 bases, with 13 bases separating them. The CDR3 DNA sequence: TGTGCCAGCAGTTTAGGACGCCTTTTGGCAGATACGCAGTATTTT. It is translated as CASSLGRLLADTQYF.

Only one count was recorded for this clone. The rearrangement joins TRBV5-1 to TRBJ1-1, with 7 bases identical to TRBD1. The J segment lost 0 bases and the V segment lost 0 bases, leaving 11 bases of the junction unmatched. CDR3 length: 18 residues. CDR1 is SGHRS, CDR2 YFSETQ, per germline. The CDR3 reads CASSLASGQKGMNTEAFF. The DNA of the CDR3 is TGCGCCAGCAGCTTGGCCTCGGGACAGAAGGGGATGAACACTGAAGCTTTCTTT.

The rearrangement links TRBV21-1 to TRBJ2-1; TRBD2 is the table's D call and was not checked against the DNA. TRBV21-1 is a documented pseudogene. This CDR3 comprises 13 residues. CDR3 in amino acids: CASSSRTLTKQFF. The DNA of the CDR3 is TGTGCCAGCAGCAGCCGGACTCTCACTAAGCAGTTCTTC.

The CDR3 DNA is TGTGCCAGCAAATTCTGGGGCACAGATACGCAGTATTTT. This codes for CASKFWGTDTQYF. The V call is TRBV7-2, the J call TRBJ2-3; D is undetermined. Germline lookup yields CDR1 SGHTA and CDR2 FQGNSA. The CDR3 length is 13 residues. Trimming pared 7 bases from V and 1 base from J, leaving 9 bases between.

The rearrangement joins TRBV6-1 to TRBJ2-1; 8 bases agree with TRBD2. This CDR3 comprises 16 residues. Germline-derived CDR1 and CDR2 are MNHNS and SASEGT. V gave up 2 bases and J gave up 7 bases; unmatched junction bases: 10. Here the CDR3 DNA reads TGTGCCAGCAGTGAAAGAGGGACGGGGGGGGCGAATGAGCAGTTCTTC. Residues: CASSERGTGGANEQFF.

The chain couples TRBV19 to TRBJ1-2, with 7 positions matching TRBD1. CDR1 is LNHDA, CDR2 SQIVND, per germline (reference sequence). CDR3 length: 13 residues. V dropped 5 bases and J dropped 7; count of bases not matched to a gene: 7. The CDR3 is CASSFQGEIGYTF. The DNA of the CDR3 is TGTGCCAGTAGTTTTCAGGGGGAAATTGGCTACACCTTC.

The J gene is TRBJ2-7, the V gene TRBV11-2; D uncertain. With 2 bases removed from V and 2 bases from J, the gap between germline ends came to 13 bases. This CDR3 has 15 residues. CDR1 is SGHAT and CDR2 is FQNNGV in the germline V gene. The CDR3 coding sequence is TGTGCCAGCAGCTTAAATCCGGACGACGCCTACGAGCAGTACTTC. Its protein product is CASSLNPDDAYEQYF.

The chain has TRBV11-2 and TRBJ2-7, with D unresolved. The CDR3 is 13 residues long. V was trimmed by 0 bases and J by 3 bases, leaving 6 bases between them. CDR1 and CDR2 (germline): SGHAT, FQNNGV. CDR3 bases: TGTGCCAGCAGCTTAGAACGGCGCTACGAGCAGTACGTC. This codes for CASSLERRYEQYV.

The chain combines TRBV30 with TRBJ2-2; TRBD1 matches at 10 bases. Germline CDR1 GTSNPN, CDR2 SVGIG (reference sequence). V shed 2 bases, J shed 6 bases, and the junction held 3 bases outside the gene matches. The CDR3 has 14 residues. CDR3 loop: CAWSRQGAAGELFF. The CDR3 bases are TGTGCCTGGAGTCGACAGGGGGCAGCCGGGGAGCTGTTTTTT.

The V gene is TRBV19, the J gene TRBJ2-1, with 7 bases matching TRBD2. From germline, CDR1 is LNHDA and CDR2 SQIVND (reference sequence). V dropped 5 bases and J dropped 3; count of bases not matched to a gene: 13. The CDR3 contains 17 residues. The CDR3 coding sequence is TGTGCCAGTAGTCCATACGTCCCGGGACTAAACTACAATGAGCAGTTCTTC. The encoded protein is CASSPYVPGLNYNEQFF.

The chain links TRBV28 to TRBJ2-7, with TRBD1 identical over 9 bases. Trimming at V came to 4 bases and at J to 2 bases, leaving 15 bases not matched to a gene. The CDR3 loop spans 18 amino acids. In germline, CDR1 is MDHEN, CDR2 SYDVKM. CDR3 DNA sequence: TGTGCCAGCAGTTCTCCCGGGACAGGGATATTTGGGACCTACGAGCAGTACTTC. Its protein product is CASSSPGTGIFGTYEQYF.

The chain employs TRBV13 and TRBJ2-4, with a possible D match to TRBD1 (5 bases). Between the trimmed V and J ends, which lost 2 bases and 4 bases, there was a span of 21 bases. CDR3 length: 18 residues. Per germline, CDR1 PRHDT and CDR2 FYEKMQ (reference sequence). The CDR3 loop is CASSLKGIRLGRKNIQYF. In nucleotides, the CDR3 is TGTGCCAGCAGCTTAAAGGGGATTAGGTTAGGGCGAAAAAACATTCAGTACTTC.

The chain is built from TRBV27 and TRBJ1-2, with 9 bases fitting TRBD1. Germline trimming cut 6 bases from V and 7 bases from J; bases unmatched to any gene: 9. This CDR3 has 14 amino acids. Germline V gives CDR1 MNHEY, CDR2 SMNVEV (reference sequence). CDR3 bases: TGTGCCAGCAGCCCTTGGGGACAGGGCGGTGGCTACACCTTC. This translates into CASSPWGQGGGYTF.

The J gene is TRBJ2-1, the V gene TRBV4-2, with 13 nucleotides matching TRBD2. The ends lost 0 bases at V and 9 bases at J; junction bases unmatched: 5. The CDR3 totals 16 residues. CDR1 and CDR2 from the germline V gene are LGHNA and YNFKEQ. The CDR3 region is CASSQELAGGLGEQFF. The DNA of the CDR3 is TGTGCCAGCAGCCAAGAACTAGCGGGGGGGCTGGGTGAGCAGTTCTTC.

The V gene is TRBV28, the J gene TRBJ2-1; no reliable D call. CDR1 is MDHEN and CDR2 is SYDVKM in the germline V gene. This CDR3 region has 15 residues. Trimming took 5 bases from V and 4 from J, leaving 15 bases between them. The DNA for the CDR3 is TGTGCCAGCAGTACCACCGGGTCTGCATACAATGAGCAGTTCTTC. Amino acid sequence: CASSTTGSAYNEQFF.

This sequence joins TRBV7-9 and TRBJ1-1; 8 nucleotides agree with TRBD1. Trimming at V came to 3 bases and at J to 7 bases, leaving 4 bases not matched to a gene. Germline values: CDR1 SEHNR, CDR2 FQNEAQ (reference sequence). This CDR3 is 13 amino acids long. DNA for the CDR3: TGTGCCAGCAGCTTTCAGGGGGCGGATGAAGCTTTCTTT. Translating it yields CASSFQGADEAFF.

The rearrangement uses TRBV7-2 and TRBJ2-1; 13 bases line up with TRBD2. CDR3 length equals 14 residues. Germline V gene data show CDR1 as SGHTA and CDR2 as FQGNSA. V was pared by 5 bases and J by 14 bases, with 9 bases of the junction left unmatched. The CDR3 DNA sequence: TGTGCCAGCAGCCCTACGACTAGCGGGGGGAGAAAGTTCTTC. Protein sequence: CASSPTTSGGRKFF.

This rearrangement joins TRBV7-2 to TRBJ1-5; tentatively, D is TRBD1 (6 bases). Per the germline V gene, CDR1 is SGHTA and CDR2 is FQGNSA. The CDR3 length is 13 residues. With 5 bases removed from V and 7 bases from J, the gap between germline ends came to 12 bases. The chain's CDR3 is CASSLQGQQPQHF. As DNA, the CDR3 is TGTGCCAGCAGCCTACAGGGTCAACAGCCCCAGCATTTT.

This sequence joins TRBV9 and TRBJ2-3; 10 bases fit TRBD2. Germline CDR1 is SGDLS and CDR2 is YYNGEE. This CDR3 is 16 amino acids long. The trim removed 2 bases at V and 1 base at J, leaving 4 bases unmatched. The CDR3 loop reads CASSVLAGGRTDTQYF. The CDR3 nucleotides read TGTGCCAGCAGCGTCTTAGCGGGGGGCCGCACAGATACGCAGTATTTT.

The chain has TRBV18 and TRBJ2-7; 7 bases fit TRBD1. Germline CDR1 KGHSH, CDR2 LQKENI. V was pared by 1 base and J by 0 bases, with 6 bases of the junction left unmatched. The CDR3 loop spans 16 amino acids. CDR3 sequence reads: CASSPLPQGHSYEQYF. The CDR3, as DNA: TGTGCCAGCTCACCACTCCCACAGGGGCACTCCTACGAGCAGTACTTC.

The V gene is TRBV11-3, the J gene TRBJ1-1; D is uncertain. Germline lookup yields CDR1 SGHNT and CDR2 YENEEA. Trimming removed 5 bases from V and 1 base from J, with 8 bases in between. The CDR3 is 13 residues long. The CDR3 nucleotides are TGTGCCAGCAGCCCGCGGGGGAACACTGAAGCTTTCTTT. Translated, it gives CASSPRGNTEAFF.

CDR3 in DNA: TGCGCCAGCAGAGGGCTAGCGGGAGCAGAGACCCAGTACTTC. It translates to CASRGLAGAETQYF. This chain connects TRBV5-1 to TRBJ2-5; 10 bases agree with TRBD2. J was trimmed by 4 bases and V by 5 bases; bases with no gene match: 5. Germline V gene data show CDR1 as SGHRS and CDR2 as YFSETQ. This CDR3 has 14 amino acids. Looking up the rest from reference TRBV5-1 and TRBJ2-5 gives the full variable domain: KAGVTQTPRYLIKTRGQQVTLSCSPISGHRSVSWYQQTPGQGLQFLFEYFSETQRNKGNFPGRFSGRQFSNSRSEMNVSTLELGDSALYLCASRGLAGAETQYFGPGTRLLVL.

The chain has TRBV7-9 and TRBJ2-3; a weak D match, TRBD2 (6 bases). The V and J ends lost 4 bases and 3 bases respectively, with 17 bases between them. The germline V gene has CDR1 SEHNR and CDR2 FQNEAQ (reference sequence). The CDR3 sequence is 16 residues long. The CDR3 sequence is CASSSREHFGTDTQYF. CDR3 DNA sequence: TGTGCCAGCAGCTCTCGGGAGCACTTCGGGACAGATACGCAGTATTTT.

The CDR3 DNA follows: TGTGCCAGCAGCTTAGTGGGGAGCGGGAACACAGATACGCAGTATTTT. This codes for CASSLVGSGNTDTQYF. The J gene is TRBJ2-3, the V gene TRBV7-8, with 7 bases matching TRBD2. J lost 2 bases, V lost 1 base, and 6 bases had no gene match. Germline V gene lookup returns CDR1 SGHVS and CDR2 FQNEAQ. The CDR3 runs 16 residues.

This clone was seen a few times. V is TRBV13 and J is TRBJ2-7; no firm D call. Germline CDR1 PRHDT, CDR2 FYEKMQ (reference sequence). The V gene lost 5 bases and the J gene lost 0 bases, with 8 bases spanning the gap. CDR3 size: 13 residues. The CDR3 coding sequence is TGTGCCAGCAGCGTCAGGAACTCCTACGAGCAGTACTTC. Protein: CASSVRNSYEQYF.

The V gene is TRBV19, the J gene TRBJ2-4, with TRBD1 identical over 11 bases. The CDR3 contains 17 residues. V was pared by 5 bases and J by 1 base, with 7 bases of the junction left unmatched. CDR1 is LNHDA and CDR2 is SQIVND in the germline V gene (reference sequence). CDR3: CASSPKDRGQAKNIQYF. The DNA for the CDR3 is TGTGCCAGTAGTCCAAAGGACAGGGGGCAGGCCAAAAACATTCAGTACTTC.

The CDR3 reads CASRVAGRTDTQYF. The CDR3, as DNA: TGTGCCAGCAGAGTAGCGGGAAGGACAGATACGCAGTATTTT. This chain uses TRBV2 with TRBJ2-3; 8 positions match TRBD2. Trimming took 6 bases from V and 3 from J; bases not matched to a gene: 5. The V gene's germline CDR1 is SNHLY and CDR2 FYNNEI. This CDR3 has 14 residues.

The chain has TRBV27 and TRBJ2-1; a weak D match, TRBD2 (6 bases). CDR1 is MNHEY, CDR2 SMNVEV, per germline (reference sequence). Trimming cost V 9 bases and J 1 base, with 10 bases left between them. The CDR3 covers 13 residues. The CDR3: CARPRGSYNEQFF. CDR3 sequence (DNA): TGTGCCAGGCCTCGGGGGTCCTACAATGAGCAGTTCTTC.

This rearrangement joins TRBV28 to TRBJ2-7; D gene uncertain. Looked up from germline, CDR1 is MDHEN and CDR2 is SYDVKM. This CDR3 is 15 amino acids long. V shed 5 bases and J shed 1 base, with 15 bases lying between them. In nucleotides, the CDR3 is TGTGCCAGCAGTCCCCAAACTCCACATTCCTACGAGCAGTACTTC. As protein: CASSPQTPHSYEQYF.

The genes are TRBV7-8 and TRBJ2-7; D is unclear. Trimming cost V 7 bases and J 6 bases, with 19 bases left between them. Germline loops: CDR1 SGHVS, CDR2 FQNEAQ. The CDR3 length is 14 residues. The CDR3 coding sequence is TGTGCCAGCAACCCGACTCCACAGCCCATCGAGCAGTACTTC. As protein: CASNPTPQPIEQYF. Variable domain in full (rest from reference TRBV7-8 and TRBJ2-7): GAGVSQSPRYKVAKRGQDVALRCDPISGHVSLFWYQQALGQGPEFLTYFQNEAQLDKSGLPSDRFFAERPEGSVSTLKIQRTQQEDSAVYLCASNPTPQPIEQYFGPGTRLTVT.